The 10 T cell receptor beta chains presented below share a single source sample, sequenced in a study of T cell clonality in common variable immunodeficiency. Generated by immunoSEQ multiplex PCR, the TCRdb table keeps only in-frame clones and is missing some. The counts give fewer than 75,000 clones, none of them seen only once; about 1.5% is held by the top ten. Sequencing input: peripheral blood mononuclear cells. These receptors were taken from a person aged 18 to 75 in good health.

This clone was found many times. The DNA ends 3 residues before the CDR3 does, and the rest of the CDR3 is filled in from the germline J gene. The chain couples TRBV5-1 to TRBJ1-6; 10 nucleotides match TRBD1. The ends lost 0 bases at V and 8 bases at J; junction bases unmatched: 5. This CDR3 spans 16 amino acids. Germline CDR1 and CDR2: SGHRS and YFSETQ. Incomplete CDR3 DNA: TGCGCCAGCAGCTTGGGGGACAGGGGAAGTGATTCACCC. Its protein product is CASSLGDRGSDSP. The CDR3 reads in full as CASSLGDRGSDSPLHF.

This clone was detected many times. One end of the junction does not line up with germline, which may come from a read error. The DNA ends 3 residues before the CDR3 does, and the rest of the CDR3 is filled in from the germline J gene. V is TRBV7-7 and J is TRBJ2-5, with 7 bases fitting TRBD2. In germline, CDR1 is SSHAT, CDR2 FNYEAQ (reference sequence). The length of the CDR3 is 16 residues. CDR3 amino acids: CASSPLAAGFSETQYF. Incomplete CDR3 DNA: TGTGCTAGCAGCCCCCTAGCAGCGGGGTTTTCAGAGACC.

At least ten counts were recorded for this clone. The missing CDR3 end, 3 residues past where the read stops, is filled in from the germline J gene. The rearrangement joins TRBV10-1 to TRBJ2-3, with D perhaps TRBD2 (6 bases). Trimming took off 3 bases at V and 2 bases at J, with 9 bases between the two ends. The CDR3 extends over 14 amino acids. CDR1 and CDR2 (germline): WNHNN, SYGVQD (reference sequence). CDR3 DNA, as far as it was read: TGCGCCAGCAGTGAAGTAGCGGTCACAGATACG. Translation gives CASSEVAVTDT. In full, the CDR3 is CASSEVAVTDTQYF.

This clone was counted many times. CDR3 in amino acids: CASSFGFGELFF. The DNA read from the CDR3 is TGTGCCAGCAGCTTTGGCTTCGGGGAG. The gene calls are TRBV11-3 and TRBJ2-2; D uncertain. The CDR3 extends 3 residues past the end of the read, so its final part is completed from the germline J gene. The CDR3 runs 12 residues. V shed 3 bases and J shed 7 bases, with 6 bases lying between them. The germline V gene has CDR1 SGHNT and CDR2 YENEEA.

This clone occurred many times. The read comes to an end 3 residues before the CDR3 does, leaving the germline J gene to fill in the end. The chain uses TRBV5-1 and TRBJ2-7, with D perhaps matching TRBD1 (5 bases). CDR1 and CDR2 from the germline V gene are SGHRS and YFSETQ. There are 14 residues in the CDR3. The germline V and J ends were trimmed by 6 bases and 4 bases, with 17 bases remaining between them. The sequenced part of the CDR3 DNA is TGCGCCAGCAAAGCCCGCAGGGAAATATACGAG. Protein: CASKARREIYE. The whole CDR3 region reads CASKARREIYEQYF.

This clone was seen ten or more times. The read is 3 residues too short to cover the CDR3 end, so that end is filled in from the germline J gene. The chain uses TRBV29-1 and TRBJ1-2, with 8 bases matching TRBD1. Per the germline V gene, CDR1 is SQVTM and CDR2 is ANQGSEA. The CDR3 is made up of 15 amino acids. The ends lost 6 bases at V and 5 bases at J; junction bases unmatched: 14. The CDR3 DNA, read in part, is TGCAGCGTAGCACGTGACCGGGACAGGATTTATGGC. Translating gives CSVARDRDRIYG. The whole CDR3 reads CSVARDRDRIYGYTF.

In its sample, this clone was seen many times. The read falls 3 residues short of the CDR3 end, and the missing part is taken from the germline J gene. The chain links TRBV18 to TRBJ1-5; 8 bases are shared with TRBD1. The CDR3 is 17 amino acids. Germline CDR1 and CDR2: KGHSH and LQKENI. V lost 2 bases, J lost 0 bases, and 6 bases stayed unmatched. CDR3 region: CASSPLGQANSNQPQHF. The part of the CDR3 DNA that was read is TGTGCCAGCTCACCATTGGGACAGGCGAATAGCAATCAGCCC. Together with reference TRBV18 and TRBJ1-5, the CDR3 gives the full variable domain: NAGVMQNPRHLVRRRGQEARLRCSPMKGHSHVYWYRQLPEEGLKFMVYLQKENIIDESGMPKERFSAEFPKEGPSILRIQQVVRGDSAAYFCASSPLGQANSNQPQHFGDGTRLSIL.

Many counts were recorded for this clone. The read comes to an end 3 residues before the CDR3 does, leaving the germline J gene to fill in the end. This rearrangement joins TRBV10-1 to TRBJ2-4; D is perhaps TRBD2 (6 bases). Looked up from germline, CDR1 is WNHNN and CDR2 is SYGVQD (reference sequence). The CDR3 has 17 amino acids. V gave up 4 bases and J gave up 0 bases, with 16 bases separating them. CDR3 residues: CASSAGEVDLAKNIQYF. The part of the CDR3 DNA that was read is TGCGCCAGCAGTGCGGGGGAGGTAGACCTAGCCAAAAACATT.

This clone has a count of ten or more. The sequence runs out 3 residues before the end of the CDR3; the remainder is reconstructed from the germline J gene. The chain recombines TRBV19 with TRBJ2-7, with D possibly matching TRBD1 (6 bases). The V end lost 7 bases, the J end lost 3 bases, and 10 bases lay between the germline ends. CDR3 length: 12 residues. The germline gives CDR1 LNHDA, CDR2 SQIVND (reference sequence). CDR3 DNA (partial): TGTGCCAGTACATCAGGGGACTACGAG. Its translation is CASTSGDYE. The CDR3 reads in full as CASTSGDYEQYF.

This clone has at least ten counts. The CDR3 end is not reached by the read, which stops 3 residues before it; the germline J gene fills it in. This chain connects TRBV5-1 to TRBJ2-3; TRBD2 matches at 7 bases. V trimming: 0 bases; J trimming: 2 bases; junction bases outside the gene matches: 6. The CDR3 totals 16 residues. CDR1 SGHRS and CDR2 YFSETQ come from the germline V gene. Partial CDR3 DNA: TGCGCCAGCAGCTTGGCCAGGGCGGGGGTCACAGATACG. It specifies CASSLARAGVTDT. The whole CDR3 protein is CASSLARAGVTDTQYF.